One T cell receptor (beta chain) is described in this entry. Germline lookup yields CDR1 WNHNN and CDR2 SYGVQD (reference sequence). The CDR3 contains 15 residues. J gave up 3 bases and V 8 bases, and 10 bases lay outside the gene matches. Authors' data handling: Scientists estimated how many nucleated cells there were by amplifying reference gene primers. Profiled with immunoSEQ multiplex PCR; TCRdb holds only in-frame clones, not every one. That table supplies the V and J calls and clone size; D and trimming were determined from the DNA. The data show under 130,000 clones, with about 76% seen just once and 37% held by the top ten. The sample originates from a study of blood T cell repertoires in COVID-19. Study at large: There were acute and convalescent COVID-19 samples, and they came from the United States, Italy and Spain. PBMCs, B-cell-depleted T cells, or T cells were the source of the cDNA or gDNA that made up the material.

The V and J genes are TRBV10-1 and TRBJ2-3, with TRBD2 identical over 8 bases. This TCR derives from a man aged 80 or over with acute or convalescent COVID-19. The material sequenced was peripheral blood. The CDR3 DNA sequence: TGCGCCAGCGAGTGGCACGGGAGGGGGACAGATACGCAGTATTTT. Protein product: CASEWHGRGTDTQYF.